This T cell receptor (beta chain) was captured in a study of blood T cell repertoires in COVID-19. CDR1 SEHNR and CDR2 FQNEAQ come from the germline V gene (reference sequence). V shed 3 bases and J shed 4 bases, with 7 bases lying between them. The CDR3 length is 13 residues. Using immunoSEQ multiplex PCR, the repertoire was profiled, and TCRdb retains in-frame clones only, with some absent. The table lists 250,000 to 300,000 clones, around 83% of them singletons. Individuals drawn from under 30 US areas were roughly 18 to 95 years old. Participants were placed into cohorts based on the clinical history they reported.

This receptor was identified in a man between 40 and 49 years old who had been exposed to COVID-19. Sequencing was performed on PBMCs or T cells enriched from blood (not recorded which). The genes are TRBV7-9 and TRBJ2-4, with D tentatively TRBD1 (6 bases). CDR3 protein: CASSFGTKNIQYF. Here the CDR3 DNA reads TGTGCCAGCAGCTTCGGGACAAAAAACATTCAGTACTTC.